This TCR beta chain was sequenced during a study of blood T cell repertoires in COVID-19. The method was immunoSEQ multiplex PCR; TCRdb's version includes in-frame clones alone and lacks a portion of them. The table records about 210,000 clones, 88% of them present only once. Per germline, CDR1 ENHRY and CDR2 SYGVKD. The V end lost 0 bases, the J end lost 4 bases, and 16 bases lay between the germline ends. This CDR3 has 17 amino acids. Sequencing used peripheral blood. This chain uses TRBV10-3 with TRBJ1-3, with no clear D. This TCR was sampled from a man aged 65 to 85 with acute or convalescent COVID-19. In DNA form, the CDR3 reads TGTGCCATCAGTGAGTCGAAATTACTGTCGGGGGGAAACACCATATATTTT. Protein: CAISESKLLSGGNTIYF.